In its sample, the clone carrying this T cell receptor (beta chain) was seen a few times. The data originate from a study of blood T cells in healthy people across ages. V was cut by 5 bases and J by 1 base, with 18 bases left in between. Per the germline V gene, CDR1 is DFQATT and CDR2 is SNEGSKA (reference sequence). The CDR3 consists of 15 residues. For the second PCR, which ran for roughly 7 to 11 cycles, a sample-barcoded 5' primer and a J-beta primer mix were used. TCRdb reanalysed the 5' RACE reads using MiXCR and keeps one entry per CDR3 protein. Of fewer than 800,000 distinct CDR3 sequences listed, 21% are singletons.

V gene TRBV20-1 combines with J gene TRBJ2-7; no clear D. The sequence was collected from a man in his 70s in good health. Sequenced input: blood. The CDR3 loop reads CSAAPGRSASYEQYF. For the CDR3, the DNA is TGCAGTGCTGCACCTGGCAGGAGCGCTTCCTACGAGCAGTACTTC.